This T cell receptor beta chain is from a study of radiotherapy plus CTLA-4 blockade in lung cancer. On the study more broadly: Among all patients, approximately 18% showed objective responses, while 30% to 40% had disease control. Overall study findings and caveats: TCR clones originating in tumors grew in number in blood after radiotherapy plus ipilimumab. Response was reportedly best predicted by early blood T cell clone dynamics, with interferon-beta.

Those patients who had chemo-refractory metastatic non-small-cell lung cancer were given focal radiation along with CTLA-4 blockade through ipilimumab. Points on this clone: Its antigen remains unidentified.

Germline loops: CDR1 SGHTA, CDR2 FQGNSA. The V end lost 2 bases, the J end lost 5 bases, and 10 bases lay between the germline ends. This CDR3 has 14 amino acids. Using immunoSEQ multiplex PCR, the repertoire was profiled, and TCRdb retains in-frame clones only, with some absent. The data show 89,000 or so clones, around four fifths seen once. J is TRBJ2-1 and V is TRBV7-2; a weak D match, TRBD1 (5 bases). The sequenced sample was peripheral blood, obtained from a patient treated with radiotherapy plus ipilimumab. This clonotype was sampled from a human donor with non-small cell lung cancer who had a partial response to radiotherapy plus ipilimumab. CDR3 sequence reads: CASSLRTLDNEQFF. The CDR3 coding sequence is TGTGCCAGCAGCTTAAGGACACTTGACAATGAGCAGTTCTTC.